This T cell receptor beta chain was recorded in a study of T cell responses to AZD1222 COVID-19 vaccine. Comment on this clone: Other DNA sequences within the sample encode an identical CDR3.

TCRdb's copy holds only in-frame clones and misses some; the assay was immunoSEQ multiplex PCR. The repertoire holds 150,000 to 200,000 clones, with 92% as singletons. There are 11 residues in the CDR3. Trimming cost V 6 bases and J 6 bases, with 8 bases left between them. Sequences were derived from peripheral blood, sampled 28 days after the second AZD1222 dose. The origin of this receptor is an adult who received the AZD1222 COVID-19 vaccine. This rearrangement joins TRBV12-3 or TRBV12-4 to TRBJ1-2; the D is unclear. The CDR3 reads CASSTGDGYTF. The CDR3 nucleotides are TGTGCCAGCAGCACCGGGGATGGCTACACCTTC.